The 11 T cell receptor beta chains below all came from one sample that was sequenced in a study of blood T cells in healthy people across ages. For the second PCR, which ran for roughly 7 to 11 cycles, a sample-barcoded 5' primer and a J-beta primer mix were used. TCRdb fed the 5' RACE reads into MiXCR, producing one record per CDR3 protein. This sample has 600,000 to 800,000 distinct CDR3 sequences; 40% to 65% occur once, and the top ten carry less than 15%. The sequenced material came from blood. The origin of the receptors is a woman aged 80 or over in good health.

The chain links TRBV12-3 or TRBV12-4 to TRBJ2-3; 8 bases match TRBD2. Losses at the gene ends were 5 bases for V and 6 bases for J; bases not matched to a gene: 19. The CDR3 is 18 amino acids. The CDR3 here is CASSPDLAGQGMADTQYF. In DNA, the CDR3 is TGTGCCAGCAGTCCGGACCTAGCGGGCCAGGGGATGGCTGATACGCAGTATTTT.

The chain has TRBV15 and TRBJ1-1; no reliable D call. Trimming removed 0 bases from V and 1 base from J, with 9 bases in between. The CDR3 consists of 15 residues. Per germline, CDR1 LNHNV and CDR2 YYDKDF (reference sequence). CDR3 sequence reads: CATSRDPAKNTEAFF. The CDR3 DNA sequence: TGTGCCACCAGCAGAGATCCAGCTAAGAACACTGAAGCTTTCTTT.

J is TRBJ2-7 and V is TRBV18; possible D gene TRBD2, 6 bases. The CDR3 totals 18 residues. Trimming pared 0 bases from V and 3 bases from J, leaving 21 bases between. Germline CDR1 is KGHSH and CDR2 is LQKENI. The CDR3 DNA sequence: TGTGCCAGCTCACCACCACGGAGGGTCGGGACGTCTCTCTACGAGCAGTACTTC. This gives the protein CASSPPRRVGTSLYEQYF.

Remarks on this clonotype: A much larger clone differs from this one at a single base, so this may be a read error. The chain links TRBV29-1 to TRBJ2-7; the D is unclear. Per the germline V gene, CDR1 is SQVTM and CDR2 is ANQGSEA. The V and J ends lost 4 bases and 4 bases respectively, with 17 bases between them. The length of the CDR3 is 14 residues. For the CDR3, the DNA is TGCAGCGTTGTGGTCAGGCAGGTCGGGTACGAGCAGTACTTC. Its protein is CSVVVRQVGYEQYF.

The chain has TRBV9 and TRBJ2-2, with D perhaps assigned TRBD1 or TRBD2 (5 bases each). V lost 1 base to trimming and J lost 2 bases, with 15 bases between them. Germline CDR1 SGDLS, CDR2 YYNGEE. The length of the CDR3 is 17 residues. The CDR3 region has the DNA TGTGCCAGCAGCGTATTACCAAGGGACCAAAACACCGGGGAGCTGTTTTTT. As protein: CASSVLPRDQNTGELFF.

In DNA, the CDR3 is TGTGCCAGCAGTTTTCCCCCTGCGCGGGGGAGGTATGGCTACACCTTC. It encodes CASSFPPARGRYGYTF. The chain joins TRBV12-3 or TRBV12-4 to TRBJ1-2; a weak D match, TRBD1 (5 bases). V gave up 3 bases and J gave up 5 bases, with 19 bases separating them. The CDR3 contains 16 residues.

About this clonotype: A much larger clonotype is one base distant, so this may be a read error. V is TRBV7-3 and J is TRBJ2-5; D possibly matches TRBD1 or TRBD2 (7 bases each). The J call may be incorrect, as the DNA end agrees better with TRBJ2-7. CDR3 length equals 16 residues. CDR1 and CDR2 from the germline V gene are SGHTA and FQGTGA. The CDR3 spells CASSFQGEGYIREQYF. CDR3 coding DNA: TGTGCCAGCAGCTTTCAGGGGGAGGGCTATATCCGCGAGCAGTACTTC.

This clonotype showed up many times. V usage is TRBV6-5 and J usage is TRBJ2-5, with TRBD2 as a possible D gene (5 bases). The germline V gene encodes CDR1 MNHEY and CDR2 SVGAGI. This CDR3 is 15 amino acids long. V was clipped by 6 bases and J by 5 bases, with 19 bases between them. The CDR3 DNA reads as TGTGCCAGCAGCCCCTATGAGGGAAGGATGGAGACCCAGTACTTC. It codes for CASSPYEGRMETQYF.

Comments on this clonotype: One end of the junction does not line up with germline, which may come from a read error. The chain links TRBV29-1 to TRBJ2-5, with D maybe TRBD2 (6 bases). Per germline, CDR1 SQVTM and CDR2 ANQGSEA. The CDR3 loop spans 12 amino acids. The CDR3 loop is CSVKDQFGGQYF. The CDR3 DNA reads TGCAGCGTTAAAGATCAGTTTGGAGGGCAGTACTTC.

The CDR3 spells CSAIRDTYSNQPQHF. In nucleotides, the CDR3 is TGCAGTGCCATCAGGGACACTTATAGCAATCAGCCCCAGCATTTT. The chain employs TRBV20-1 and TRBJ1-5; D might be TRBD1 (6 bases). Germline V gene sequence: CDR1 DFQATT, CDR2 SNEGSKA (reference sequence). The CDR3 extends over 15 amino acids. The V gene lost 6 bases and the J gene lost 0 bases, with 15 bases spanning the gap.

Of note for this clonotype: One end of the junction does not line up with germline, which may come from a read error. The CDR3: CASTELAGLRGRRQNGNTF. The CDR3 nucleotides are TGTGCCAGCACCGAGTTAGCGGGCCTCAGGGGGCGCAGGCAAAATGGCAACACCTTC. This chain uses TRBV6-1 with TRBJ1-2, with 8 bases lining up with TRBD1. This CDR3 contains 19 residues. CDR1 is MNHNS and CDR2 is SASEGT in the germline V gene.